The rows below give T cell receptor beta chains drawn from one sample of a study of Graves' ophthalmopathy and Graves' hyperthyroidism. TCRdb itself ran the multiplex PCR reads through MiXCR, one entry per CDR3 protein. The profile shows more than 1,000,000 distinct CDR3 sequences, 35% to 40% of them singletons. The sequenced sample was peripheral blood or thyroid tissue (not recorded which). The receptors originated from an adult man with Graves' hyperthyroidism. The CDR3 runs from the conserved cysteine through the conserved F or W. A D gene is named only where the DNA matches it firmly. Size is stated for part of the rows, as once, few or many counts, or as a class when the clone is expanded.

17	TRBV12-3/TRBV12-4	TRBJ2-7	few	TRBD1	TGTGCCAGCGGTTACACCTATAGGGGACAGGAGTCCTACGAGCAGTACTTC	CASGYTYRGQESYEQYF
14	TRBV12-3/TRBV12-4	TRBJ1-5	few	TRBD1	TGTGCCAGCAGCGCTTCAGGGGGCTCTCAGCCCCAGCATTTT	CASSASGGSQPQHF
13	TRBV20-1	TRBJ1-2	many	.	TGCAGTGCTAGGACAGTATTTAACTATGGCTACACCTTC	CSARTVFNYGYTF
13	TRBV20-1	TRBJ1-1	.	TRBD1	TGCAGTGCTAGAAGGACAGGGAAGGTTGTTGCTTTCTTT	CSARRTGKVVAFF
13	TRBV10-3	TRBJ1-5	many	.	TGTGCCATCAGCGAGCGGGGGGTCCAGCCCCAGCATTTT	CAISERGVQPQHF
15	TRBV15	TRBJ2-3	.	.	TGTGCCACCAGCGAGGCCCGACGGACCACAGATACGCAGTATTTT	CATSEARRTTDTQYF
13	TRBV12-3/TRBV12-4	TRBJ1-6	few	.	TGTGCCAGCAGGGTGGCGGTCCAGGGGTCCCTCCACTTT	CASRVAVQGSLHF
14	TRBV15	TRBJ1-2	.	.	TGTGCCACCAGCAGCCGAGTCGGGGTGGCTGGCTACACCTTC	CATSSRVGVAGYTF
13	TRBV9	TRBJ1-1	many	.	TGTGCCAGCAGCGTGGACCCGGGACAAGAAGCTTTCTTT	CASSVDPGQEAFF
15	TRBV5-1	TRBJ1-1	many	TRBD1	TGCGCCAGCAGCAAAGGACAGGGGGAAGGCACTGAAGCTTTCTTT	CASSKGQGEGTEAFF
15	TRBV2	TRBJ1-4	many	.	TGTGCCAGCAGTGAAGCGATCGGGCAGAATGAAAAACTGTTTTTT	CASSEAIGQNEKLFF
16	TRBV12-3/TRBV12-4	TRBJ1-2	many	.	TGTGCCAGCAGTTTCAGTAGGGGCCAGGCTTACTATGGCTACACCTTC	CASSFSRGQAYYGYTF
17	TRBV7-8	TRBJ1-2	.	TRBD1	TGTGCCAGCAGCCCGGGACAGGGGGACGCGATGTCCTATGGCTACACCTTC	CASSPGQGDAMSYGYTF
13	TRBV11-2	TRBJ1-2	many	TRBD1	TGTGCCAGCAGCCCAGGGGGCGCGAGCGGCTACACCTTC	CASSPGGASGYTF
12	TRBV20-1	TRBJ1-5	few	.	TGCAGTGCTACCCATCTAGGGCAGCCCCGGCATTTT	CSATHLGQPRHF
13	TRBV29-1	TRBJ1-5	.	TRBD1	TGCAGCTTCTTACAGGGGATCACGCAGCCCCAGCATTTT	CSFLQGITQPQHF
15	TRBV9	TRBJ2-5	many	.	TGTGCCAGCAGCGTAGGGTACGGGGCTAAAGAGACCCAGTACTTC	CASSVGYGAKETQYF
15	TRBV7-2	TRBJ2-5	few	.	TGTGCCAGCAGTTTAGTTCCGACTCCCACCGGGACCCAGTACTTC	CASSLVPTPTGTQYF
15	TRBV5-1	TRBJ1-6	.	.	TGCGCCAGCAGCCAAGATGACTCGGTTACTTCACCCCTCCACTTT	CASSQDDSVTSPLHF
15	TRBV5-1	TRBJ1-2	many	TRBD1	TGCGCCAGCAGCACCGGGGACAGGCCGACCTATGGCTACACCTTC	CASSTGDRPTYGYTF
15	TRBV25-1	TRBJ1-1	.	.	TGTGCCAGCAGTGGAATGTTCGGGGATAACACTGAAGCTTTCTTT	CASSGMFGDNTEAFF
15	TRBV9	TRBJ2-5	.	TRBD2	TGTGCCAGCAGCCCCCTAGCGGGTGCTTTCTCGACCCAGTACTTC	CASSPLAGAFSTQYF
17	TRBV27	TRBJ2-6	few	TRBD1	TGTGCCAGCAGTTTCCTGGGACAGGTAGCTGGGGCCAACGTCCTGACTTTC	CASSFLGQVAGANVLTF
14	TRBV7-2	TRBJ1-5	many	.	TGTGCCAGCAGCTTAGTAGGGCAGGGTCAGCCCCAGCATTTT	CASSLVGQGQPQHF
15	TRBV20-1	TRBJ2-5	.	.	TGCAGTGCTCGGACAGCTAATGCTCACAAAGAGACCCAGTACTTC	CSARTANAHKETQYF
12	TRBV7-9	TRBJ1-5	many	.	TGTGCCAGCAGCTTAAGCGATGGGCCCCAGCATTTT	CASSLSDGPQHF
15	TRBV24-1	TRBJ2-5	few	TRBD1	TGTGCCAGCAGTTCCCGGGACAGGGTTCAAGAGACCCAGTACTTC	CASSSRDRVQETQYF
16	TRBV7-9	TRBJ2-7	.	.	TGTGCCAGCAGCTTCTCGAAGGGGCGGAGCTCCTACGAGCAGTACTTC	CASSFSKGRSSYEQYF
15	TRBV2	TRBJ2-5	.	.	TGTGCCAGCAGTGTCGGAGGGCCGGCGATGGAGACCCAGTACTTC	CASSVGGPAMETQYF
13	TRBV7-9	TRBJ1-2	once	TRBD1	TGTGCCAGCAGCTCAAGGACAGGGGCTGGCTACATCTTC	CASSSRTGAGYIF
11	TRBV7-9	TRBJ1-1	many	.	TGTGCCAGCAGTCAAGTCGCTGAAGCTTTCTTT	CASSQVAEAFF
16	TRBV12-3/TRBV12-4	TRBJ1-4	many	TRBD1	TGTGCCAGCAGTCCGGACAGGGGCGCAACTAATGAAAAACTGTTTTTT	CASSPDRGATNEKLFF
13	TRBV9	TRBJ1-1	many	.	TGTGCCAGCAGCCGGCGCGCGGGGACTGAAGCTTTCTTT	CASSRRAGTEAFF
14	TRBV20-1	TRBJ1-2	many	.	TGCAGTGGTCTCCGGGACGTCAGGCTTCTACGCTACACCTTC	CSGLRDVRLLRYTF
13	TRBV2	TRBJ2-7	.	TRBD1	TGTGTCAGCAAACACAGGGGTGCCTACGAGCAGTACTTC	CVSKHRGAYEQYF
13	TRBV20-1	TRBJ2-5	.	TRBD2	TGCAGTGCTAGATTGCGGGAGGGGTGGGCCCAGTACTTC	CSARLREGWAQYF
15	TRBV2	TRBJ1-5	.	TRBD1	TGTGCCAGCCGGGACAGGGGTCCTAGCAATCAGCCCCAGCATTTT	CASRDRGPSNQPQHF
13	TRBV6-5	TRBJ2-7	few	TRBD2	TGTGCCAGCAGCAAGGGACTAGCGGGAGTCAAAAACTTC	CASSKGLAGVKNF
16	TRBV25-1	TRBJ2-7	.	TRBD1	TGTGCCAGCAATGGCCCGACAGGGACGAGCTCCTACGAGCAGTACTTC	CASNGPTGTSSYEQYF
12	TRBV29-1	TRBJ2-7	.	.	TGCAGCGTCGGGGAAAACTATGGCGAGCAGTACTTC	CSVGENYGEQYF
14	TRBV11-2	TRBJ2-7	many	TRBD2	TGTGCCAGCAGCCAACTAGCGGGAGTGGGGGAGCAGTACTTC	CASSQLAGVGEQYF
13	TRBV2	TRBJ2-7	.	.	TGTGCCAGCACGCGGGACTCCATTCCCGAGCAGTACTTC	CASTRDSIPEQYF
12	TRBV12-3/TRBV12-4	TRBJ2-7	.	.	TGTGCCAGCAGCCGACCCTTAGATGCGCAGTACTTC	CASSRPLDAQYF
15	TRBV29-1	TRBJ2-7	many	TRBD2	TGCAGCGTTGCTGGGACGAGCGGGAGGCCCTACGAGCAGTACTTC	CSVAGTSGRPYEQYF
11	TRBV7-2	TRBJ1-2	.	.	TGTGCCAGCATCGAGGGGTATGGCTACACCTTC	CASIEGYGYTF
13	TRBV10-3	TRBJ1-2	many	.	TGTGCCAGCCGTCCTAAGTCCCTCTATGGCTACACCTTC	CASRPKSLYGYTF
16	TRBV7-2	TRBJ2-5	many	TRBD2	TGTGCCAGCAGCTCAGACAGCGGGAGGAGACGAGAGACCCAGTACTTC	CASSSDSGRRRETQYF
15	TRBV5-6	TRBJ2-5	many	TRBD1	TGTGCCAGCAGCCCAAAAGACAGGGTTCGAGAGACCCAGTACTTC	CASSPKDRVRETQYF